Presented here are 8 T cell receptor beta chains from one specimen sequenced in a study of shared clonotypes between healthy human individuals. Naive CD8 cells lacked CD45RO and underwent positive selection for CCR7, leaving out terminally differentiated effector memory CD45RA+ cells. TCRdb's table, derived via immunoSEQ multiplex PCR, lists solely in-frame clones and lacks some. The sample has some 2,100,000 clones; 90% to 95% are singletons. The sample taken for sequencing was naive CD8+ T cells from PBMCs. The receptors derive from a man between 18 and 29 years old in good health. Some clones in this sample may be carry-over from other donors' samples.

This clone occurred a few times. This same CDR3 is encoded by further DNA sequences in the sample. The V gene is TRBV19, the J gene TRBJ2-7; 7 bases align to TRBD1. The CDR3 covers 14 residues. Unmatched junction bases numbered 4, after V lost 1 base and J lost 4 bases. Germline loops: CDR1 LNHDA, CDR2 SQIVND (reference sequence). In nucleotides, the CDR3 is TGTGCCAGTAGTATAGGACAGGGTGGTTACGAGCAGTACTTC. This translates into CASSIGQGGYEQYF. The full variable domain, completed using reference TRBV19 and TRBJ2-7, is DGGITQSPKYLFRKEGQNVTLSCEQNLNHDAMYWYRQDPGQGLRLIYYSQIVNDFQKGDIAEGYSVSREKKESFPLTVTSAQKNPTAFYLCASSIGQGGYEQYFGPGTRLTVT.

V is TRBV7-8 and J is TRBJ2-7; 10 bases map to TRBD2. The trim removed 6 bases at V and 2 bases at J, leaving 7 bases unmatched. Looked up from germline, CDR1 is SGHVS and CDR2 is FQNEAQ. The CDR3 is 15 amino acids. The CDR3 loop is CASRRGLAVTYEQYF. The CDR3, as DNA: TGTGCCAGCAGGCGCGGACTAGCGGTTACCTACGAGCAGTACTTC.

The chain is built from TRBV7-9 and TRBJ2-7; D is unclear. The CDR3 loop spans 15 amino acids. CDR1 is SEHNR, CDR2 FQNEAQ, per germline (reference sequence). The V and J ends lost 2 bases and 1 base respectively, with 12 bases between them. CDR3 amino acids: CASSLPKGGSYEQYF. CDR3 sequence (DNA): TGTGCCAGCAGCTTACCAAAAGGCGGATCCTACGAGCAGTACTTC.

The chain uses TRBV7-9 and TRBJ2-7; a possible D gene is TRBD1 (5 bases). V was pared by 5 bases and J by 7 bases, with 15 bases between. The germline CDR1 and CDR2 sequences are SEHNR and FQNEAQ (reference sequence). The CDR3 sequence is 13 residues long. CDR3 sequence: CASSPTGTDEQYF. DNA of the CDR3: TGTGCCAGCAGCCCCACAGGAACTGATGAGCAGTACTTC.

The CDR3 nucleotides are TGCGCCAGCAGCCAAGATATTCGGGGGTCAACCATATATTTT. Its protein is CASSQDIRGSTIYF. The rearrangement joins TRBV4-1 to TRBJ1-3; possible D gene TRBD1, 5 bases. The germline V gene has CDR1 MGHRA and CDR2 YSYEKL. CDR3 length equals 14 residues. The germline V and J ends were trimmed by 0 bases and 10 bases, with 13 bases remaining between them.

The genes are TRBV4-3 and TRBJ2-5; 8 positions agree with TRBD1. Germline CDR1 and CDR2: LGHNA and YSLEER. There are 15 residues in the CDR3. The J segment lost 8 bases and the V segment lost 0 bases, leaving 8 bases of the junction unmatched. The CDR3 DNA reads as TGCGCCAGCAGCCAAGATCACGGGACAGGTTTTACCCAGTACTTC. Translation gives CASSQDHGTGFTQYF.

The chain is built from TRBV5-1 and TRBJ1-2; 10 nucleotides align to TRBD1. The germline gives CDR1 SGHRS, CDR2 YFSETQ. This CDR3 region has 15 residues. V shed 4 bases and J 0 bases; nucleotides not matched to a gene: 3. The CDR3 sequence: CASSTGTGANYGYTF. Here the CDR3 DNA reads TGCGCCAGCAGCACCGGGACAGGGGCTAACTATGGCTACACCTTC.

V usage is TRBV6-5 and J usage is TRBJ2-3; the D is unclear. The germline V gene has CDR1 MNHEY and CDR2 SVGAGI. The CDR3 covers 15 residues. V was shortened by 6 bases and J by 1 base, with 14 bases between the two germline ends. The CDR3 DNA sequence: TGTGCCAGCAGCGTAAGGTCGGTACGCACAGATACGCAGTATTTT. Translating it yields CASSVRSVRTDTQYF.